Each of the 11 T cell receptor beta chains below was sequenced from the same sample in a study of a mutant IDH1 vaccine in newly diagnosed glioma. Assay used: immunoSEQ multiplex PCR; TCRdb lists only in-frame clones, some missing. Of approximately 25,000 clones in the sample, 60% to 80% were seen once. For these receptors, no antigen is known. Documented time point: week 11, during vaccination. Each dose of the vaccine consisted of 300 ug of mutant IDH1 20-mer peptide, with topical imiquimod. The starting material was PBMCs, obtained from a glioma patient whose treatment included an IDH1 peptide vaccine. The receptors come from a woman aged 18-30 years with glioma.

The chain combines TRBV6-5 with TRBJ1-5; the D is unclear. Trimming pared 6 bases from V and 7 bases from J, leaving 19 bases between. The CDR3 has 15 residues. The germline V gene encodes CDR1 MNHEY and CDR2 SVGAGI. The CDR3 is CASSVGGNLRQPQHF. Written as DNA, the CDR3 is TGTGCCAGCAGCGTGGGAGGTAACCTGAGGCAGCCCCAGCATTTT.

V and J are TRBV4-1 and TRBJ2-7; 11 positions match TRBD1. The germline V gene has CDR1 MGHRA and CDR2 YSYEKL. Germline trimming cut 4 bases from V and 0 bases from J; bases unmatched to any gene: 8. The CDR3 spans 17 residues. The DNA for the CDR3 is TGCGCCAGCAGCCTACGCCCGGGACAGGGGGACTCCTACGAGCAGTACTTC. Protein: CASSLRPGQGDSYEQYF.

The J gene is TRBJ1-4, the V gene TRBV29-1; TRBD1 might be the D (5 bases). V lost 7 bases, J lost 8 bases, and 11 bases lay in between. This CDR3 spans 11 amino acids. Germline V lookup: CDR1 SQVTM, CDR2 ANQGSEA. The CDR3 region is CSGGNREKLFF. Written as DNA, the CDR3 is TGCAGCGGCGGAAACAGGGAAAAACTGTTTTTT.

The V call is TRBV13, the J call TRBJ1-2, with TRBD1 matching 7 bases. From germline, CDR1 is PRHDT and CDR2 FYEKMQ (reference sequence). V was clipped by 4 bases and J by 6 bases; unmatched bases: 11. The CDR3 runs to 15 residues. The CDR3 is CASSSSEGARNGYTF. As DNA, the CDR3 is TGTGCCAGCAGCTCCTCAGAGGGGGCACGGAATGGCTACACCTTC.

The CDR3 nucleotides read TGTGCCATCCAGGGCAGCAGATACGAGCAGTACTTC. Protein sequence: CAIQGSRYEQYF. V gene TRBV10-3 combines with J gene TRBJ2-7, with D maybe TRBD1 (5 bases). V dropped 8 bases and J dropped 4 bases, with 12 bases sitting between them. CDR3 length equals 12 residues. CDR1 ENHRY and CDR2 SYGVKD come from the germline V gene.

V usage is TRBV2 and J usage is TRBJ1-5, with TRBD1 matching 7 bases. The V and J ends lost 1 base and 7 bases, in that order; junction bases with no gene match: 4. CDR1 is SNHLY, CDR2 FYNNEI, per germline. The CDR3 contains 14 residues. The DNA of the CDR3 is TGTGCCAGCAGTGAAGGATTACAGGGGCAGCCCCAGCATTTT. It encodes CASSEGLQGQPQHF.

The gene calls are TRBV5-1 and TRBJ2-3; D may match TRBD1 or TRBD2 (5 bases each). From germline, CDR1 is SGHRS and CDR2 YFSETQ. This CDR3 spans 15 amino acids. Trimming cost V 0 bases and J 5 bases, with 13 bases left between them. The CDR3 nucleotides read TGCGCCAGCAGCTTGGGGGGGACCTACGTAGATACGCAGTATTTT. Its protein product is CASSLGGTYVDTQYF.

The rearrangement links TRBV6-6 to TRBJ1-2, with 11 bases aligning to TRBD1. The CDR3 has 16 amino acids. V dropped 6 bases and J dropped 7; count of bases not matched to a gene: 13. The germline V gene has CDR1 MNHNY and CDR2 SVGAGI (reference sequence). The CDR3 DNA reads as TGTGCCAGCAGACCCCGGTTGGACAGGGGGCAGGGTGGCTACACCTTC. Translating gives CASRPRLDRGQGGYTF.

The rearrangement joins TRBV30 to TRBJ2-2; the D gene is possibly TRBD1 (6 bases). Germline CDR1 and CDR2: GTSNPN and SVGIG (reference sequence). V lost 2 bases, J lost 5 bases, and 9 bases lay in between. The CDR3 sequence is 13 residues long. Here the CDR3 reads CAWSSRGTGELFF. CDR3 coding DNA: TGTGCCTGGAGTTCGAGGGGGACCGGGGAGCTGTTTTTT.

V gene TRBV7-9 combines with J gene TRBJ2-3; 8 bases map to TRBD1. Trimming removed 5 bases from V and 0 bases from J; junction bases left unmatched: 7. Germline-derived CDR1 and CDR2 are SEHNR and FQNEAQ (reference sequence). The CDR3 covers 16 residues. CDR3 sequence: CASSPRTGGSTDTQYF. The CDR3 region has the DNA TGTGCCAGCAGCCCGAGAACAGGGGGAAGCACAGATACGCAGTATTTT.

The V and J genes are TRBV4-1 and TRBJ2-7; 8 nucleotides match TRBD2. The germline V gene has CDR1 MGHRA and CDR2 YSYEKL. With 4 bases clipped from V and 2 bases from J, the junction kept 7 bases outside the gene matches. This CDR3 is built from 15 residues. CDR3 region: CASSPQAGDTYEQYF. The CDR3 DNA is TGCGCCAGCAGCCCCCAAGCGGGAGATACCTACGAGCAGTACTTC.